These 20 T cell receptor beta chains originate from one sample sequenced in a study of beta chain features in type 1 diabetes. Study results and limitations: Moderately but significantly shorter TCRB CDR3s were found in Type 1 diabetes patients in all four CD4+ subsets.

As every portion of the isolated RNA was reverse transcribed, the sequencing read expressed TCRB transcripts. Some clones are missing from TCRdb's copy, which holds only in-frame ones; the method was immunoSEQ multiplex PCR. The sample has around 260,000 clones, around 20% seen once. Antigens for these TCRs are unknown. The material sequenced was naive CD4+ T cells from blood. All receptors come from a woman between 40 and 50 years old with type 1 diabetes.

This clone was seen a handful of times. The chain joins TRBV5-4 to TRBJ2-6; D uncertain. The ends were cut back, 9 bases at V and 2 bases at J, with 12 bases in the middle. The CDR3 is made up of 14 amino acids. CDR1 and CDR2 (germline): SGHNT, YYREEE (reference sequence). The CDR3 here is CATTREAGANVLTF. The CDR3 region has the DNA TGTGCCACCACAAGAGAGGCTGGGGCCAACGTCCTGACTTTC.

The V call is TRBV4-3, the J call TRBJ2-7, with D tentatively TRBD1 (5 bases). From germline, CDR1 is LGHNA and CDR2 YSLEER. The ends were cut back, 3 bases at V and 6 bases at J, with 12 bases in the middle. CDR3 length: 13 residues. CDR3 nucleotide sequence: TGCGCCAGCAGCCAGGGGCCACGCCGCGAGCAGTACTTC. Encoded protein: CASSQGPRREQYF.

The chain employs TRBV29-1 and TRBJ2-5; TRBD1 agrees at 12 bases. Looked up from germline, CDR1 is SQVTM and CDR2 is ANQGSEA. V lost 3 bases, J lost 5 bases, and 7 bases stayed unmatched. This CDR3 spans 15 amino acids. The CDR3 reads CSVDPGQGAWETQYF. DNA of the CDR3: TGCAGCGTTGACCCGGGACAGGGGGCTTGGGAGACCCAGTACTTC. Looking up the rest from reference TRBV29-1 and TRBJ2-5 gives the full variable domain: SAVISQKPSRDICQRGTSLTIQCQVDSQVTMMFWYRQQPGQSLTLIATANQGSEATYESGFVIDKFPISRPNLTFSTLTVSNMSPEDSSIYLCSVDPGQGAWETQYFGPGTRLLVL.

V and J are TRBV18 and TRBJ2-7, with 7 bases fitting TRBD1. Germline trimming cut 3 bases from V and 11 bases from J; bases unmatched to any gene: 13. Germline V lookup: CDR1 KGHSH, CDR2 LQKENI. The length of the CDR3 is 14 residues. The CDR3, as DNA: TGTGCCAGCTCACCCAGACAGGGCGTAGTGATGGAGTACTTC. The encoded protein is CASSPRQGVVMEYF.

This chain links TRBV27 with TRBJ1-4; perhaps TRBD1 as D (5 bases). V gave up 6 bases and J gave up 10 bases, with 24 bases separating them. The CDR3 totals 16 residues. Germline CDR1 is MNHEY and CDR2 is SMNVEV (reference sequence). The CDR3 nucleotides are TGTGCCAGCAGGCTAATGGGGCAGGGAGGTTACAGAAAACTGTTTTTT. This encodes CASRLMGQGGYRKLFF.

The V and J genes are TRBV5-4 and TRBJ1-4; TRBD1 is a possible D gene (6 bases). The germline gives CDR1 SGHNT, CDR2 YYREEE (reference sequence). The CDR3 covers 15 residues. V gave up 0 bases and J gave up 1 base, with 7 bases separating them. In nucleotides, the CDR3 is TGTGCCAGCAGCTTGGCGACAGGAACTAATGAAAAACTGTTTTTT. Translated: CASSLATGTNEKLFF.

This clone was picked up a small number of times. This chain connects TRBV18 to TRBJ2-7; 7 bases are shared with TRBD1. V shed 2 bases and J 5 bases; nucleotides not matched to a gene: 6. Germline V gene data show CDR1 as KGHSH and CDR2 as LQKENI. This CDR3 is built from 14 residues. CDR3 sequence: CASSPSYGTDEQYF. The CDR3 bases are TGTGCCAGCTCACCATCTTACGGGACAGACGAGCAGTACTTC.

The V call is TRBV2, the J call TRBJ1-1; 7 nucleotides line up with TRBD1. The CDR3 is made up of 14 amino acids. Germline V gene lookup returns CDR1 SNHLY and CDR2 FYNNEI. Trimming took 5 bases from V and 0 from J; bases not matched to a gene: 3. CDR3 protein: CASSSQGLNTEAFF. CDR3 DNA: TGTGCCAGCAGTTCACAGGGGTTGAACACTGAAGCTTTCTTT. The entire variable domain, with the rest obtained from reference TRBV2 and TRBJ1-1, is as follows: EPEVTQTPSHQVTQMGQEVILRCVPISNHLYFYWYRQILGQKVEFLVSFYNNEISEKSEIFDDQFSVERPDGSNFTLKIRSTKLEDSAMYFCASSSQGLNTEAFFGQGTRLTVV.

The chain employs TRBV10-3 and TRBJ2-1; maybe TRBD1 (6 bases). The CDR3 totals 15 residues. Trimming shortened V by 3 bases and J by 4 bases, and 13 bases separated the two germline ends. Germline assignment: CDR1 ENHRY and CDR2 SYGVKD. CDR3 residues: CAISDSTGTYNEQFF. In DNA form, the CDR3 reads TGTGCCATCAGTGACTCCACAGGGACGTACAATGAGCAGTTCTTC.

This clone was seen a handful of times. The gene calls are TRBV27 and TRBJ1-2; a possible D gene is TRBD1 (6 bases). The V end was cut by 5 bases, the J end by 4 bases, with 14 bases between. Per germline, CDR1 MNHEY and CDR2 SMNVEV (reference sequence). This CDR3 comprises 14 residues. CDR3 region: CASSRGAGGYGYTF. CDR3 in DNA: TGTGCCAGCAGTCGGGGGGCCGGGGGCTATGGCTACACCTTC.

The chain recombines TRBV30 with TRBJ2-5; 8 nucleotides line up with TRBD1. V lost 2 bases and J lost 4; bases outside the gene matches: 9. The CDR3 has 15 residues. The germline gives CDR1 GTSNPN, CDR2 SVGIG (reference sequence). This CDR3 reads CAWSPLGQGPETQYF. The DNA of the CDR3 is TGTGCCTGGAGTCCACTAGGACAGGGACCAGAGACCCAGTACTTC.

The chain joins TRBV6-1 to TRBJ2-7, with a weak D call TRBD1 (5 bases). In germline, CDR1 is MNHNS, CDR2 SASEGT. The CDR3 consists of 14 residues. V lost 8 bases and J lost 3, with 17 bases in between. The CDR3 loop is CASARQGRLYEQYF. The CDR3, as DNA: TGTGCCAGCGCTCGCCAGGGTAGGCTCTACGAGCAGTACTTC.

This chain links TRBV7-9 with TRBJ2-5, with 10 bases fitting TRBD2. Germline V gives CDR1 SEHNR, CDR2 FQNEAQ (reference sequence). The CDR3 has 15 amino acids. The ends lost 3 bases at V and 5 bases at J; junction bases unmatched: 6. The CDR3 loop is CASSFERGGEETQYF. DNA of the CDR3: TGTGCCAGCAGCTTTGAGCGGGGGGGCGAGGAGACCCAGTACTTC.

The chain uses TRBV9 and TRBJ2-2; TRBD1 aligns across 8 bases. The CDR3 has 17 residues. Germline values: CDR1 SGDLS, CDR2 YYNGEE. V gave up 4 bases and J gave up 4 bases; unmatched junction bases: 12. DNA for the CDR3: TGTGCCAGCAGCACCAGGACAGGGTCAAGAGTCACCGGGGAGCTGTTTTTT. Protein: CASSTRTGSRVTGELFF.

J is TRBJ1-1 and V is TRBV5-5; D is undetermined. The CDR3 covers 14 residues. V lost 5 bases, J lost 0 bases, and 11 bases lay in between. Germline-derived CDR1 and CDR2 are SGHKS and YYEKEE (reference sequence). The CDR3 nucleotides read TGTGCCAGCAGACGTACTGAGATGAACACTGAAGCTTTCTTT. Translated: CASRRTEMNTEAFF.

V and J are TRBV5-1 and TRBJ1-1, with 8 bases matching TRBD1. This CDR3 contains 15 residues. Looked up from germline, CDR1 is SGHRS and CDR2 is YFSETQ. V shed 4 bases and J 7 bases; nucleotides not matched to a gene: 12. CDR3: CASSPGTGGRFEAFF. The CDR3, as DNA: TGCGCCAGCAGCCCGGGGACAGGAGGGAGATTTGAAGCTTTCTTT.

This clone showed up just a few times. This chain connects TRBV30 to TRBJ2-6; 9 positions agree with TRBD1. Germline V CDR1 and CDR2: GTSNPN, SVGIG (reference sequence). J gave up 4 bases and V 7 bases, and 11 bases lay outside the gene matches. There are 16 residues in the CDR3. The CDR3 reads CASPGGQGSGANVLTF. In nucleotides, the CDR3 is TGTGCCTCCCCCGGGGGACAGGGATCCGGGGCCAACGTCCTGACTTTC.

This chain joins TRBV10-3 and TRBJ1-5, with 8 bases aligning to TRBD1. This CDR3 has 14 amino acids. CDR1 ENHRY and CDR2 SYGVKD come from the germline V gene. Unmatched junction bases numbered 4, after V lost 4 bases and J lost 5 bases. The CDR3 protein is CAISVSDRDQPQHF. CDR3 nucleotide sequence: TGTGCCATCAGTGTATCGGACAGGGATCAGCCCCAGCATTTT.

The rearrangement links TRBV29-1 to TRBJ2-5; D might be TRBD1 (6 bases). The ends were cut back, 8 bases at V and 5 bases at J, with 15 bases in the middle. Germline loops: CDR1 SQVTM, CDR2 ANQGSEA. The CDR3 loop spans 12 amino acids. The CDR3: CSSTGGDETQYF. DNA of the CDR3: TGCAGCTCGACAGGTGGGGACGAGACCCAGTACTTC.

CDR3 coding DNA: TGTGCCAGTACTCATTCGGGGGAGAGGCAGCCCCAGCATTTT. Its protein product is CASTHSGERQPQHF. This sequence joins TRBV19 and TRBJ1-5; TRBD1 is a possible D gene (5 bases). Trimming cost V 7 bases and J 7 bases, with 17 bases left between them. The CDR3 has 14 residues. Germline-derived CDR1 and CDR2 are LNHDA and SQIVND (reference sequence).